This is a list of T cell receptor beta chains from one sample in a study of shared clonotypes between healthy human individuals. Method: immunoSEQ multiplex PCR; TCRdb's copy keeps in-frame clones and lacks some. The sample has roughly 2,000,000 clones, about 94% seen once. What was sequenced was naive CD8+ T cells from PBMCs. These receptors were collected from a man between 18 and 35 years old in good health. Some clones in this sample may be carry-over from other donors' samples. Both conserved end residues are part of each CDR3. A D gene is named only where the DNA matches it firmly. Clone size is given for some rows only: seen once, a few or many times, or a class if the clone is expanded.

j_gene,abundance,v_gene,d_gene,CDR3aa,CDR3nt
TRBJ1-2,once,TRBV29-1,.,CSVEDSPDNGYTF,TGCAGCGTTGAAGATTCTCCCGATAATGGCTACACCTTC
TRBJ2-1,.,TRBV27,.,CASSLYQRSSYNEQFF,TGTGCCAGCAGTTTATACCAGCGGAGCTCCTACAATGAGCAGTTCTTC
TRBJ2-4,few,TRBV7-9,TRBD2,CASGWGGAENIQYF,TGTGCCAGCGGCTGGGGGGGAGCCGAAAACATTCAGTACTTC
TRBJ1-2,.,TRBV7-8,.,CASSHGDTLYGYTF,TGTGCCAGCAGCCACGGGGACACCTTATATGGCTACACCTTC
TRBJ2-1,.,TRBV11-1,TRBD2,CASLKRGQENEQFF,TGTGCCAGCTTGAAGCGGGGTCAGGAGAATGAGCAGTTCTTC
TRBJ2-7,.,TRBV9,TRBD1,CASSVNDRGLVSEQYF,TGTGCCAGCAGCGTAAATGACAGGGGACTCGTGAGCGAGCAGTACTTC
TRBJ2-7,.,TRBV28,.,CASSVFRAYEQYF,TGTGCCAGCAGCGTTTTCAGAGCCTACGAGCAGTACTTC
TRBJ1-5,.,TRBV13,TRBD1,CASSIGTANNQPQHF,TGTGCCAGCAGCATCGGGACAGCCAACAATCAGCCCCAGCATTTT
TRBJ2-3,once,TRBV6-4,TRBD1,CASSDDRGLGTQYF,TGTGCCAGCAGTGACGACAGGGGTTTGGGTACGCAGTATTTT
TRBJ2-1,.,TRBV9,TRBD2,CASSVEGSGRAGINEQFF,TGTGCCAGCAGCGTAGAGGGGAGCGGGAGGGCCGGTATCAATGAGCAGTTCTTC
TRBJ2-7,.,TRBV5-5,TRBD2,CASSRLGTSGPGLREQYF,TGTGCCAGCAGCCGTCTCGGGACTAGCGGCCCCGGGCTACGAGAGCAGTACTTC
TRBJ2-1,.,TRBV7-8,TRBD1,CASSPPRDRGYNEQFF,TGTGCCAGCAGCCCCCCCCGGGACAGGGGTTACAATGAGCAGTTCTTC
TRBJ1-2,.,TRBV4-3,.,CASSQEIIGRPAGVGYTF,TGCGCCAGCAGCCAAGAAATCATCGGACGGCCCGCCGGGGTTGGCTACACCTTC
TRBJ1-2,.,TRBV19,.,CASRGTGSGGYTF,TGTGCCAGTAGAGGGACGGGGTCGGGTGGCTACACCTTC
TRBJ1-1,once,TRBV27,.,CASSLGGRNTEAFF,TGTGCCAGCAGTTTGGGGGGGCGGAACACTGAAGCTTTCTTT
TRBJ1-5,few,TRBV27,.,CASSLGRGIQPQHF,TGTGCCAGCAGTTTAGGGAGGGGTATTCAGCCCCAGCATTTT
TRBJ1-1,.,TRBV15,.,CATTPRGGTEAFF,TGTGCCACCACCCCGCGGGGAGGCACTGAAGCTTTCTTT
TRBJ2-7,.,TRBV18,TRBD2,CASSPRLAGGIYEQYF,TGTGCCAGCTCACCAAGGCTAGCGGGAGGGATCTACGAGCAGTACTTC
TRBJ2-2,.,TRBV7-9,.,CASSPSGTGELFF,TGTGCCAGCAGCCCCTCGGGGACCGGGGAGCTGTTTTTT
TRBJ1-2,.,TRBV28,.,CASSFPGTLQLRYGYTF,TGTGCCAGCAGTTTCCCCGGGACCCTCCAGCTTCGCTATGGCTACACCTTC
TRBJ1-5,once,TRBV19,.,CASSIIGGQPQHF,TGTGCCAGTAGTATCATCGGGGGACAGCCCCAGCATTTT
TRBJ2-1,.,TRBV5-1,TRBD1,CASSLDRDRGSHEQFF,TGCGCCAGCAGCTTAGACCGGGACAGGGGGAGCCATGAGCAGTTCTTC
TRBJ1-1,.,TRBV2,.,CASSAGGGRFGEAFF,TGTGCCAGCAGTGCGGGAGGGGGAAGGTTTGGTGAAGCTTTCTTT
TRBJ1-6,.,TRBV11-2,.,CASSLVALVNSPLHF,TGTGCCAGCAGCTTAGTGGCTTTGGTGAATTCACCCCTCCACTTT
TRBJ2-1,.,TRBV4-2,.,CASSQDGSYEQFF,TGTGCCAGCAGCCAAGATGGAAGTTATGAGCAGTTCTTC
TRBJ1-1,.,TRBV5-8,.,CASSLRGNRNTEAFF,TGTGCCAGCAGCCTACGGGGCAACAGGAACACTGAAGCTTTCTTT
TRBJ2-7,once,TRBV4-1,.,CASSQEPAQGYYEQYF,TGCGCCAGCAGCCAAGAGCCGGCCCAGGGGTACTACGAGCAGTACTTC
TRBJ2-7,.,TRBV28,.,CASKTGSYEQYF,TGTGCCAGCAAGACTGGCTCCTACGAGCAGTACTTC
TRBJ1-2,once,TRBV7-9,TRBD1,CASSPPTGTGVYGYTF,TGTGCCAGCAGCCCCCCCACGGGGACAGGGGTCTATGGCTACACCTTC
TRBJ2-2,.,TRBV4-3,TRBD1,CASSPMTGHTGELFF,TGCGCCAGCAGCCCGATGACAGGGCACACCGGGGAGCTGTTTTTT
TRBJ2-1,.,TRBV2,TRBD1,CASSGDRREYNEQFF,TGTGCCAGCAGTGGGGACAGACGAGAATACAATGAGCAGTTCTTC
TRBJ2-7,.,TRBV19,.,CASSIRYPAGGAYEQYF,TGTGCCAGTAGTATAAGGTACCCGGCAGGGGGGGCCTACGAGCAGTACTTC
TRBJ2-7,.,TRBV27,.,CASSFDGFFDEQYF,TGTGCCAGCAGTTTTGATGGTTTCTTCGACGAGCAGTACTTC
TRBJ2-7,once,TRBV14,.,CASSQGPGVEQYF,TGTGCCAGCAGCCAGGGACCTGGAGTGGAGCAGTACTTC
TRBJ1-1,.,TRBV28,TRBD1,CASSLIRGGTGNTEAFF,TGTGCCAGCAGTTTAATCAGGGGCGGGACAGGGAACACTGAAGCTTTCTTT
TRBJ2-7,.,TRBV20-1,.,CSARDPPLQYF,TGCAGTGCTAGAGATCCCCCCCTTCAGTACTTC
TRBJ2-7,.,TRBV29-1,TRBD1,CSVLDRANTYEQYF,TGCAGCGTTCTGGACAGGGCGAACACCTACGAGCAGTACTTC
TRBJ2-1,.,TRBV27,TRBD1,CASSFALGTAPLSSYNEQFF,TGTGCCAGCAGTTTTGCGCTTGGGACAGCCCCTCTTAGCTCCTACAATGAGCAGTTCTTC
TRBJ1-1,.,TRBV10-3,.,CAISEGYEYLNTEAFF,TGTGCCATCAGTGAGGGATATGAATATCTGAACACTGAAGCTTTCTTT
TRBJ2-2,.,TRBV7-9,.,CASSLPAGELFF,TGTGCCAGCAGCTTACCGGCCGGGGAGCTGTTTTTT
TRBJ2-2,.,TRBV6-1,TRBD1,CASFRDRANTGELFF,TGTGCCAGCTTCCGAGACAGGGCAAACACCGGGGAGCTGTTTTTT
TRBJ2-7,.,TRBV7-6,.,CASSTLLVVEQYF,TGTGCCAGCAGCACATTACTAGTTGTGGAGCAGTACTTC